A selection of T cell receptor beta chains follows, all from one sample in a study of cytomegalovirus exposure and HLA in healthy donors. The method was immunoSEQ multiplex PCR; TCRdb's version includes in-frame clones alone and lacks a portion of them. The profile covers about 130,000 clones, with roughly 84% appearing a single time and 3% taken by the ten largest. The sequenced sample consisted of PBMCs. All receptors come from a woman aged 18-29 years in good health and CMV-seropositive. The CDR3 runs from the conserved cysteine through the conserved F or W. A D gene is named only where the DNA matches it firmly. Size is omitted from some rows. Given values are once, few, many or a class for expanded clones.

d_gene	v_gene	j_gene	abundance	CDR3nt	CDR3aa
-	TRBV30	TRBJ1-5	few	TGTGCCTGGAGTGTACTCAGCAATCAGCCCCAGCATTTT	CAWSVLSNQPQHF
-	TRBV25-1	TRBJ2-7	-	TGTGCCAGCAGTGCCACGCCGGGACTCCTCTACGAGCAGTACTTC	CASSATPGLLYEQYF
-	TRBV11-2	TRBJ1-2	-	TGTGCCAGCAGCCGAGATTATGGCTACACCTTC	CASSRDYGYTF
TRBD2	TRBV25-1	TRBJ2-5	few	TGTGCCAGCAGTCCCCGGGATGCGGGGGGGCAAGAGACCCAGTACTTC	CASSPRDAGGQETQYF
-	TRBV14	TRBJ2-1	-	TGTGCCAGCAGCCCTTCCCCCACCGGGTCCCGATCCTACAATGAGCAGTTCTTC	CASSPSPTGSRSYNEQFF
-	TRBV19	TRBJ1-5	-	TGTGCCAGTAGTATTATGGGAGGTCTCGGTTATAGCAATCAGCCCCAGCATTTT	CASSIMGGLGYSNQPQHF
-	TRBV9	TRBJ2-5	-	TGTGCCAGCAGCGTAGCCCCTCAAGAGACCCAGTACTTC	CASSVAPQETQYF
TRBD1	TRBV27	TRBJ1-2	-	TGTGCCAGCAGTTCGGGACAGGGCTATGGCTACACCTTC	CASSSGQGYGYTF
-	TRBV6-5	TRBJ1-6	few	TGTGCCAGCAGCCCGGAGGAGGAAGTTTCACCCCTCCACTTT	CASSPEEEVSPLHF
-	TRBV28	TRBJ1-5	-	TGTGCCAGCAGCCCCGACGGAGTTGTTAATCAGCCCCAGCATTTT	CASSPDGVVNQPQHF
-	TRBV30	TRBJ1-1	-	TGTGCCTGGAGTGAGGGGTGGGGAACTGAAGCTTTCTTT	CAWSEGWGTEAFF
-	TRBV7-6	TRBJ2-3	-	TGTGCCAGCAGCTTTCCAAAAGATACGCAGTATTTT	CASSFPKDTQYF
TRBD2	TRBV5-1	TRBJ2-2	-	TGCGCCAGCTCACCCGGGGGGACGAACACCGGGGAGCTGTTTTTT	CASSPGGTNTGELFF
-	TRBV5-6	TRBJ1-1	-	TGTGCCAGCAGCTTTTCGACTGAAGCTTTCTTT	CASSFSTEAFF
TRBD1	TRBV10-3	TRBJ2-5	-	TGTGCCTCCCGCCGGGGACAGGGGTTACATGAGACCCAGTACTTC	CASRRGQGLHETQYF
-	TRBV6-5	TRBJ1-2	-	TGTGCCAGCAGTTACCTCTTCAGGTTTGGCTACACCTTC	CASSYLFRFGYTF
-	TRBV5-1	TRBJ1-3	-	TGCGCCAGCAGCTTGGACGGAGTTGGAAACACCATATATTTT	CASSLDGVGNTIYF
TRBD1	TRBV6-1	TRBJ2-7	-	TGTGCCAGCAGTAACCAACAGGGGGCAGACGAGCAGTACTTC	CASSNQQGADEQYF
TRBD1	TRBV10-3	TRBJ1-1	-	TGTGCCAGCACCTCTTCACAGGGGGCAAGCACTGAAGCTTTCTTT	CASTSSQGASTEAFF
-	TRBV5-6	TRBJ1-3	-	TGTGCCAGCAGCTTGTATCGACAGAAGCGAAACACCATATATTTT	CASSLYRQKRNTIYF
TRBD1	TRBV19	TRBJ2-7	-	TGTGCCAGTAGTACGGGACAGAGCTACGAGCAGTACTTC	CASSTGQSYEQYF
-	TRBV7-8	TRBJ2-7	-	TGTGCCAGCAGCTTAGTCCCTGACAGGACCTACGAGCAGTACTTC	CASSLVPDRTYEQYF
-	TRBV27	TRBJ2-3	-	TGTGCCAGCAGTTTATGGGGAGCAGATACGCAGTATTTT	CASSLWGADTQYF
TRBD1	TRBV5-1	TRBJ2-3	-	TGCGCCAGCAGCCGCAAGGACAGGGGCATGGATACGCAGTATTTT	CASSRKDRGMDTQYF
TRBD1	TRBV2	TRBJ1-2	-	TGTGCCAGCCATCCCGGGACAGCCGCTCGGATTAACTATGGCTACACCTTC	CASHPGTAARINYGYTF
TRBD2	TRBV30	TRBJ2-1	once	TGTGCCTGGGGGGGGACTAATGGGTTTTATGAGCAGTTCTTC	CAWGGTNGFYEQFF
-	TRBV30	TRBJ1-4	once	TGTGCCTGGAGTGTACGAGACAGTTCTAATGAAAAACTGTTTTTT	CAWSVRDSSNEKLFF
-	TRBV10-1	TRBJ2-7	once	TGCGCCAGCAGTGAGGGTCCCGGTCGCTACGAGCAGTACTTC	CASSEGPGRYEQYF
-	TRBV7-6	TRBJ1-2	-	TGTGCCAGCAGCCCCCCTGGCGTGACGGGGGGCTACACCTTC	CASSPPGVTGGYTF
-	TRBV19	TRBJ2-3	-	TGTGCCAGTACCCCGGGGGTAGGTACAGATACGCAGTATTTT	CASTPGVGTDTQYF
-	TRBV11-1	TRBJ1-1	-	TGTGCCAGCAGCTTAGGACAGCTCACTGAAGCTTTCTTT	CASSLGQLTEAFF
-	TRBV28	TRBJ1-2	-	TGTGCCAGCAGTGGGGGGATGGGCTATGGCTACACCTTC	CASSGGMGYGYTF
-	TRBV5-1	TRBJ1-2	-	TGCGCCAGCAGGGAGATAACATCCCGGGGAGGAGGCTACACCTTC	CASREITSRGGGYTF
TRBD1	TRBV19	TRBJ1-1	-	TGTGCCAGTAGTGAATCGACAGGGGACCTCCCTGGGGCTTTCTTT	CASSESTGDLPGAFF
TRBD2	TRBV11-2	TRBJ2-7	-	TGTGCCAGCAGCTTCACTAGCGGCGGCTACGAGCAGTACTTC	CASSFTSGGYEQYF
TRBD1	TRBV10-3	TRBJ1-2	-	TGTGCCATCAGGGATTTTCGGACAGGGAACTATGGCTACACCTTC	CAIRDFRTGNYGYTF
-	TRBV7-9	TRBJ2-3	once	TGTGCCAGCAGCGAGCGGGGGGACAGGGATACGCAGTATTTT	CASSERGDRDTQYF
-	TRBV6-5	TRBJ1-5	-	TGTGCCAGCGGGGCGTCTTACGGGAATCAGCCCCAGCATTTT	CASGASYGNQPQHF
-	TRBV21-1	TRBJ1-5	few	TGTGCCAGCAGCACCGGGGAGGGTTACCAGCATTTT	CASSTGEGYQHF
-	TRBV4-1	TRBJ2-7	-	TGCGCCAGCAGCCAAGGTCCGGGGGAAGGCTACGAGCAGTACTTC	CASSQGPGEGYEQYF
-	TRBV2	TRBJ2-3	-	TGTGCCAGCCAGACTTTCCTTAGCACAGATACGCAGTATTTT	CASQTFLSTDTQYF
-	TRBV2	TRBJ2-7	-	TGTGCCAGCAGTGAACAGGCAGAGAAGCAGTACTTC	CASSEQAEKQYF